Below, 9 T cell receptor beta chains from the same sample are listed, as sequenced in a study of response to subunit inactivated influenza vaccine. TCRdb analysed the RT-PCR reads with MiXCR anew, one entry per CDR3 protein. The table shows about 520,000 distinct CDR3 sequences, with approximately 11% occurring only once. The source material was PBMCs from blood, sampled 40 to 50 days after vaccination. The source of these receptors is a man in his fifties who received an inactivated influenza vaccine.

V usage is TRBV7-8 and J usage is TRBJ2-2; D may correspond to TRBD1 or TRBD2 (5 bases each). CDR1 and CDR2 (germline): SGHVS, FQNEAQ. The length of the CDR3 is 14 residues. V was clipped by 3 bases and J by 4 bases, with 9 bases between them. The CDR3 loop reads CASSFKRGTGELFF. CDR3 DNA sequence: TGTGCCAGCAGCTTCAAGAGGGGCACCGGGGAGCTGTTTTTT.

The rearrangement uses TRBV7-2 and TRBJ1-1; 9 bases line up with TRBD1. This CDR3 has 14 residues. The germline V gene encodes CDR1 SGHTA and CDR2 FQGNSA. J was trimmed by 5 bases and V by 6 bases; bases with no gene match: 7. CDR3 in DNA: TGTGCCAGCAGGATACAGGGGGCGGTTACTGAAGCTTTCTTT. As protein: CASRIQGAVTEAFF.

The J gene is TRBJ1-5, the V gene TRBV6-5, with unresolved D. Germline CDR1 and CDR2: MNHEY and SVGAGI. The length of the CDR3 is 14 residues. The ends were cut back, 6 bases at V and 3 bases at J, with 12 bases in the middle. The CDR3 sequence is CASRLGRNNQPQHF. In DNA form, the CDR3 reads TGTGCCAGCAGATTAGGGAGGAACAATCAGCCCCAGCATTTT.

This clonotype came up many times. The chain combines TRBV25-1 with TRBJ2-1; tentative D call: TRBD2 (5 bases). Germline V CDR1 and CDR2: MGHDK, SYGVNS. This CDR3 is 12 amino acids long. Trimming stripped 4 bases from V and 6 bases from J, with 7 bases between. The CDR3 loop reads CASSAGSNEQFF. In DNA, the CDR3 is TGTGCCAGCAGTGCTGGGAGCAATGAGCAGTTCTTC.

This clonotype was counted between two and nine times. V usage is TRBV20-1 and J usage is TRBJ2-1; D might be TRBD2 (6 bases). Germline V gives CDR1 DFQATT, CDR2 SNEGSKA (reference sequence). The CDR3 contains 13 residues. V lost 2 bases and J 4 bases, leaving 9 bases between the germline ends. The CDR3 sequence is CSARRELYNEQFF. In nucleotides, the CDR3 is TGCAGTGCTAGACGGGAGTTGTACAATGAGCAGTTCTTC.

The table lists this clonotype with a few counts. The chain is built from TRBV5-6 and TRBJ2-5, with TRBD2 as a possible D gene (6 bases). Per germline, CDR1 SGHDT and CDR2 YYEEEE. V lost 3 bases and J 4 bases, leaving 19 bases between the germline ends. The CDR3 has 16 amino acids. CDR3 nucleotides: TGTGCCAGCAGCTGGGGACCTTTACTGGAGGGAGAGACCCAGTACTTC. Translated: CASSWGPLLEGETQYF.

This sequence joins TRBV24-1 and TRBJ2-1; 9 bases align to TRBD2. CDR3 size: 16 residues. The V gene end was trimmed by 4 bases and the J gene end by 0 bases; junction bases not matched to a gene: 3. Germline assignment: CDR1 KGHDR and CDR2 SFDVKD. Here the CDR3 reads CATSDNSGSSYNEQFF. The CDR3 DNA sequence: TGTGCCACCAGTGACAATAGCGGGAGCTCCTACAATGAGCAGTTCTTC.

This chain links TRBV25-1 with TRBJ2-2; D ambiguous. The CDR3 sequence is 11 residues long. The V and J ends lost 9 bases and 2 bases respectively, with 4 bases between them. Germline V gene lookup returns CDR1 MGHDK and CDR2 SYGVNS. The CDR3 protein is CARSNTGELFF. The CDR3 DNA follows: TGTGCCAGGAGTAACACCGGGGAGCTGTTTTTT.

The chain uses TRBV2 and TRBJ2-2, with a tentative D call TRBD1 (5 bases). The CDR3 has 15 amino acids. Germline values: CDR1 SNHLY, CDR2 FYNNEI. The V and J ends lost 0 bases and 7 bases respectively, with 12 bases between them. The CDR3 sequence: CASSEALSGNGELFF. CDR3 nucleotides: TGTGCCAGCAGTGAAGCGCTTTCAGGGAACGGGGAGCTGTTTTTT.